Here is one T cell receptor (beta chain) with its context. The entry originates in a study of blood T cell repertoires in COVID-19. Whole-study context: Samples taken during acute and convalescent COVID-19 were collected in the United States, Italy and Spain.

Enrolment of Seattle patients took place during active infection, and they were followed longitudinally. Germline V lookup: CDR1 SNHLY, CDR2 FYNNEI. V was pared by 10 bases and J by 3 bases, with 8 bases of the junction left unmatched. This CDR3 has 13 residues. TCRdb's table, derived via immunoSEQ multiplex PCR, lists solely in-frame clones and lacks some. The sample lists roughly 47,000 clones, 80% to 90% occurring once. The sequenced sample was peripheral blood. The rearrangement joins TRBV2 to TRBJ1-1, with TRBD1 identical over 7 bases. The TCR sequence derives from a woman of 80 years or more with COVID-19, enrolled during active disease. The CDR3 sequence: CANPGQGDTEAFF. DNA of the CDR3: TGTGCCAATCCAGGGCAGGGGGACACTGAAGCTTTCTTT. Based on the CDR3 plus reference TRBV2 and TRBJ1-1, the full variable domain is EPEVTQTPSHQVTQMGQEVILRCVPISNHLYFYWYRQILGQKVEFLVSFYNNEISEKSEIFDDQFSVERPDGSNFTLKIRSTKLEDSAMYFCANPGQGDTEAFFGQGTRLTVV.